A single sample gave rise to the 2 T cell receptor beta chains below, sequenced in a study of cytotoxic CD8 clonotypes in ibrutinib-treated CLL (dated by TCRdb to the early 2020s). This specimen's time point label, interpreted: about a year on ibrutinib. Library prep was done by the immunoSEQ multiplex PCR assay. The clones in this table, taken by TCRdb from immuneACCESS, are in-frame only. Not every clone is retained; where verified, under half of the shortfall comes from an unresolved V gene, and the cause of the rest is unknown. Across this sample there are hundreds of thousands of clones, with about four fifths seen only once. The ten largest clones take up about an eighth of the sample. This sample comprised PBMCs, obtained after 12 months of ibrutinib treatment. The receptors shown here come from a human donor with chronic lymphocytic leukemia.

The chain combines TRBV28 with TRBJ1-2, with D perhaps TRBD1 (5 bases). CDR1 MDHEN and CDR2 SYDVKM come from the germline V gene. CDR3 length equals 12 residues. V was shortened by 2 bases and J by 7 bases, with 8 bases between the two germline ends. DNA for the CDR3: TGTGCCAGCAGTTTAGTAGGGGCTGGCTACACCTTC. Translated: CASSLVGAGYTF.

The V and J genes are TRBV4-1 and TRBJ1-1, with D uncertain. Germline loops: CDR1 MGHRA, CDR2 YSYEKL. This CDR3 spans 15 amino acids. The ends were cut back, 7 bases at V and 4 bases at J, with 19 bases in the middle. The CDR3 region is CASNLLGGLATEAFF. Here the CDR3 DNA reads TGCGCCAGCAACTTACTAGGAGGCCTGGCCACTGAAGCTTTCTTT.